Shown below are 29 T cell receptor beta chains from a single sample sequenced in a study of control samples from healthy donors and cancer patients (dated by TCRdb to 2018 to 2021). To prepare the library, the immunoSEQ multiplex PCR assay was applied. TCRdb holds this immuneACCESS table with in-frame rearrangements only. Some clones are missing; in checked studies, unresolved V genes explain under half, and the rest has no known cause. Within this sample are under 70,000 clones, with 88% of them counted one time only. The ten most abundant clones make up 3.5% to 4.5% of the sample. Source material: blood. The receptors shown here come from a man aged 50 to 60 in good health.

The rearrangement links TRBV5-1 to TRBJ2-7; weak D call: TRBD2 (5 bases). V shed 3 bases and J shed 0 bases, with 19 bases lying between them. The CDR3 has 17 residues. Germline CDR1 SGHRS, CDR2 YFSETQ. The CDR3 bases are TGCGCCAGCAGCTCCGGTCCCCTTGGACTGAGCTCCTACGAGCAGTACTTC. Translating gives CASSSGPLGLSSYEQYF.

Regarding this clone: The germline gene is not matched at one end of the junction; a read error may be the cause. This chain connects TRBV28 to TRBJ1-6; possibly TRBD1 for D (5 bases). Germline V gene sequence: CDR1 MDHEN, CDR2 SYDVKM. CDR3 length equals 15 residues. CDR3 residues: CASSYGSGTNPPLHF. The CDR3 nucleotides read TGTGCCAGCAGTTATGGCAGTGGGACTAATCCACCCCTCCACTTT. The full variable domain, in which reference TRBV28 and TRBJ1-6 provide the parts outside the CDR3, is DVKVTQSSRYLVKRTGEKVFLECVQDMDHENMFWYRQDPGLGLRLIYFSYDVKMKEKGDIPEGYSVSREKKERFSLILESASTNQTSMYLCASSYGSGTNPPLHFGNGTRLTVT.

The chain employs TRBV6-1 and TRBJ2-1; 8 bases align to TRBD1. After removal of 4 bases from V and 7 bases from J, the junction contained 12 bases not matched to a gene. The CDR3 is 16 amino acids. The germline V gene encodes CDR1 MNHNS and CDR2 SASEGT. CDR3 sequence reads: CASSVGQGAGWNEQFF. The CDR3, as DNA: TGTGCCAGCAGTGTCGGGCAGGGGGCGGGGTGGAATGAGCAGTTCTTC.

The chain combines TRBV6-2 or TRBV6-3 with TRBJ2-7, with TRBD2 identical over 10 bases. This CDR3 region has 15 residues. J gave up 9 bases and V 0 bases, and 8 bases lay outside the gene matches. Germline-derived CDR1 and CDR2 are MNHEY and SVGEGT. The CDR3, as DNA: TGTGCCAGCAGTTACTCCGCTAGCGGGAGTGAAGGGCAGTACTTC. This translates into CASSYSASGSEGQYF.

This chain joins TRBV5-6 and TRBJ1-3; D gene uncertain. CDR1 and CDR2 (germline): SGHDT, YYEEEE. This CDR3 comprises 13 residues. Deletions cut 5 bases from V and 0 bases from J, with 6 bases between. CDR3 DNA sequence: TGTGCCAGCAGGCGCCTCTCTGGAAACACCATATATTTT. Amino acid sequence: CASRRLSGNTIYF.

This clone has only a few counts. The chain has TRBV30 and TRBJ1-1; D might be TRBD1 (5 bases). The CDR3 totals 14 residues. Germline values: CDR1 GTSNPN, CDR2 SVGIG (reference sequence). The germline V and J ends were trimmed by 2 bases and 4 bases, with 14 bases remaining between them. The CDR3 loop is CAWSSSFGGTEAFF. DNA for the CDR3: TGTGCCTGGAGTAGCTCTTTTGGGGGCACTGAAGCTTTCTTT.

This chain joins TRBV7-3 and TRBJ1-1; possible D gene TRBD1, 6 bases. The CDR3 extends over 14 amino acids. CDR1 is SGHTA, CDR2 FQGTGA, per germline. The V end lost 5 bases, the J end lost 6 bases, and 16 bases lay between the germline ends. CDR3 protein: CASSQIAGQSEAFF. The CDR3 bases are TGTGCCAGCAGCCAAATCGCAGGACAGTCTGAAGCTTTCTTT.

V gene TRBV7-9 combines with J gene TRBJ2-3; D may be TRBD1 (5 bases). V was pared by 1 base and J by 0 bases, with 8 bases between. The CDR3 contains 15 residues. CDR1 and CDR2 from the germline V gene are SEHNR and FQNEAQ (reference sequence). The CDR3 here is CASSLGGLSTDTQYF. In DNA form, the CDR3 reads TGTGCCAGCAGCTTAGGGGGCCTAAGCACAGATACGCAGTATTTT.

The chain uses TRBV19 and TRBJ1-4; a possible D gene is TRBD1 (5 bases). Trimming removed 3 bases at V and 8 bases at J, with 13 bases between. The CDR3 loop spans 14 amino acids. CDR1 and CDR2 from the germline V gene are LNHDA and SQIVND (reference sequence). As DNA, the CDR3 is TGTGCCAGTAGTATGCAGGGCGTAGGCGAAAAACTGTTTTTT. This codes for CASSMQGVGEKLFF.

This chain joins TRBV5-6 and TRBJ1-1; D not resolved. The CDR3 is 12 residues long. CDR1 is SGHDT, CDR2 YYEEEE, per germline. V dropped 1 base and J dropped 3 bases, with 4 bases sitting between them. The CDR3 DNA reads TGTGCCAGCAGCTTGATCTACACTGAAGCTTTCTTT. Residues: CASSLIYTEAFF.

V gene TRBV7-9 combines with J gene TRBJ1-4; 8 bases align to TRBD1. J lost 7 bases, V lost 1 base, and 5 bases had no gene match. This CDR3 has 15 residues. Germline CDR1 is SEHNR and CDR2 is FQNEAQ (reference sequence). In nucleotides, the CDR3 is TGTGCCAGCAGCTTAGTCCAGGGGGCCCGTGAAAAACTGTTTTTT. Translation gives CASSLVQGAREKLFF.

This rearrangement joins TRBV28 to TRBJ1-1; D gene unclear. The CDR3 contains 14 residues. The germline V gene encodes CDR1 MDHEN and CDR2 SYDVKM. V lost 2 bases, J lost 1 base, and 8 bases lay in between. The CDR3 DNA sequence: TGTGCCAGCAGTTTAGCTCTGAAGAACACTGAAGCTTTCTTT. As protein: CASSLALKNTEAFF. The full variable domain, its missing parts supplied by reference TRBV28 and TRBJ1-1, is DVKVTQSSRYLVKRTGEKVFLECVQDMDHENMFWYRQDPGLGLRLIYFSYDVKMKEKGDIPEGYSVSREKKERFSLILESASTNQTSMYLCASSLALKNTEAFFGQGTRLTVV.

J is TRBJ2-5 and V is TRBV9; TRBD1 matches 12 bases. This CDR3 has 17 amino acids. CDR1 SGDLS and CDR2 YYNGEE come from the germline V gene. J gave up 4 bases and V 1 base, and 8 bases lay outside the gene matches. This CDR3 reads CASSVYWGDRGRETQYF. The CDR3 bases are TGTGCCAGCAGCGTATACTGGGGGGACAGGGGGCGAGAGACCCAGTACTTC.

This clone occurred once. The V call is TRBV10-2, the J call TRBJ2-5; D not resolved. V lost 2 bases, J lost 4 bases, and 8 bases lay in between. This CDR3 is 13 amino acids long. Germline loops: CDR1 WSHSY, CDR2 SAAADI. DNA of the CDR3: TGCGCCAGCAGTGAGGTCCTAGGAGAGACCCAGTACTTC. It translates to CASSEVLGETQYF.

The V gene is TRBV2, the J gene TRBJ1-5; the D gene is possibly TRBD1 (5 bases). Germline CDR1 and CDR2: SNHLY and FYNNEI. Trimming pared 3 bases from V and 3 bases from J, leaving 9 bases between. The CDR3 sequence is 14 residues long. In DNA, the CDR3 is TGTGCCAGCAGTGACCAGGGTACCAATCAGCCCCAGCATTTT. Encoded protein: CASSDQGTNQPQHF.

The chain has TRBV7-2 and TRBJ2-1, with no clear D. V was shortened by 4 bases and J by 4 bases, with 20 bases between the two germline ends. The CDR3 has 17 amino acids. Germline loops: CDR1 SGHTA, CDR2 FQGNSA. This chain's CDR3 is CASSSRRDSLQYNEQFF. The CDR3 DNA follows: TGTGCCAGCAGCTCCCGGCGTGATAGCTTACAATACAATGAGCAGTTCTTC.

The chain uses TRBV28 and TRBJ1-5, with D unclear. V lost 3 bases and J 4 bases, leaving 4 bases between the germline ends. This CDR3 region has 12 residues. Germline V CDR1 and CDR2: MDHEN, SYDVKM. The chain's CDR3 is CASSLVNQPQHF. DNA for the CDR3: TGTGCCAGCAGTTTGGTAAATCAGCCCCAGCATTTT.

This sequence joins TRBV29-1 and TRBJ2-2; D is perhaps TRBD1 (6 bases). The V and J ends lost 6 bases and 1 base respectively, with 15 bases between them. Germline V lookup: CDR1 SQVTM, CDR2 ANQGSEA. The CDR3 is made up of 15 amino acids. The DNA for the CDR3 is TGCAGCGTCGTAACAGGGAGTGGGAACACCGGGGAGCTGTTTTTT. This codes for CSVVTGSGNTGELFF.

The V gene is TRBV9, the J gene TRBJ1-2, with D possibly TRBD1 on 5 matching bases. The CDR3 contains 14 residues. V was cut by 0 bases and J by 6 bases, with 12 bases left in between. CDR1 SGDLS and CDR2 YYNGEE come from the germline V gene. The CDR3 bases are TGTGCCAGCAGCGTAGAGGGGAATTGGAATGGCTACACCTTC. It codes for CASSVEGNWNGYTF.

The DNA of the CDR3 is TGTGCCAGCAGCCGCCGACTAGCGGGGTTAAGCGGGGAGCTGTTTTTT. It encodes CASSRRLAGLSGELFF. The chain has TRBV28 and TRBJ2-2, with TRBD2 identical over 11 bases. Trimming cost V 6 bases and J 7 bases; bases outside gene matches: 10. The CDR3 contains 16 residues. Germline V gene lookup returns CDR1 MDHEN and CDR2 SYDVKM.

The V and J genes are TRBV5-6 and TRBJ2-7, with 7 bases aligning to TRBD2. With 0 bases clipped from V and 12 bases from J, the junction kept 6 bases outside the gene matches. This CDR3 spans 12 amino acids. Germline V gives CDR1 SGHDT, CDR2 YYEEEE. The CDR3: CASSLGRESAYF. CDR3 sequence (DNA): TGTGCCAGCAGCTTGGGGCGGGAGAGCGCGTACTTC. The whole variable domain, remainder taken from reference TRBV5-6 and TRBJ2-7, is DAGVTQSPTHLIKTRGQQVTLRCSPKSGHDTVSWYQQALGQGPQFIFQYYEEEERQRGNFPDRFSGHQFPNYSSELNVNALLLGDSALYLCASSLGRESAYFGPGTRLTVT.

This clone was observed a single time. This chain joins TRBV9 and TRBJ1-6, with 7 bases that match TRBD1. The J segment lost 7 bases and the V segment lost 0 bases, leaving 4 bases of the junction unmatched. Germline V lookup: CDR1 SGDLS, CDR2 YYNGEE. The CDR3 spans 15 residues. The CDR3, as DNA: TGTGCCAGCAGCGTAGATCCAGGGGGGAATTCACCCCTCCACTTT. Its translation is CASSVDPGGNSPLHF.

The sample holds one count of this clone. The V gene is TRBV27, the J gene TRBJ1-2; no reliable D call. The germline V gene encodes CDR1 MNHEY and CDR2 SMNVEV (reference sequence). V was trimmed by 2 bases and J by 4 bases, leaving 17 bases between them. This CDR3 has 16 amino acids. The CDR3 DNA reads TGTGCCAGCAGTTTAACCGAGAGGCTCCCTTTCTATGGCTACACCTTC. Its protein is CASSLTERLPFYGYTF.

This clone occurred once. CDR3 sequence reads: CASSLAGTGPTDTQYF. For the CDR3, the DNA is TGTGCCAGTAGCCTAGCGGGGACAGGGCCCACAGATACGCAGTATTTT. The chain links TRBV19 to TRBJ2-3; the D call may be TRBD1 or TRBD2 (9 bases each). CDR1 and CDR2 from the germline V gene are LNHDA and SQIVND (reference sequence). The V and J ends lost 6 bases and 2 bases respectively, with 18 bases between them. CDR3 length equals 16 residues.

This sequence joins TRBV15 and TRBJ2-7; D is perhaps TRBD1 (5 bases). The length of the CDR3 is 16 residues. V gave up 0 bases and J gave up 4 bases, with 16 bases separating them. Germline V gene lookup returns CDR1 LNHNV and CDR2 YYDKDF (reference sequence). The CDR3: CATSRDVGQESYEQYF. The CDR3 DNA follows: TGTGCCACCAGCAGAGACGTGGGGCAGGAGTCTTACGAGCAGTACTTC. Using reference TRBV15 and TRBJ2-7 for the parts outside the CDR3, the full variable domain is DAMVIQNPRYQVTQFGKPVTLSCSQTLNHNVMYWYQQKSSQAPKLLFHYYDKDFNNEADTPDNFQSRRPNTSFCFLDIRSPGLGDTAMYLCATSRDVGQESYEQYFGPGTRLTVT.

This clone was counted once. CDR3 in amino acids: CASSYGDGRTDTQYF. The CDR3, as DNA: TGTGCCAGCAGTTACGGGGACGGCCGCACAGATACGCAGTATTTT. This chain joins TRBV6-5 and TRBJ2-3; either TRBD1 or TRBD2 may fit D (5 bases each). Trimming took off 2 bases at V and 1 base at J, with 10 bases between the two ends. CDR1 MNHEY and CDR2 SVGAGI come from the germline V gene. This CDR3 spans 15 amino acids.

The V gene is TRBV6-2 or TRBV6-3, the J gene TRBJ1-1; 8 nucleotides agree with TRBD1. The CDR3 spans 15 residues. The germline gives CDR1 MNHEY, CDR2 SVGEGT. The junction had 7 bases not matched to a gene; V was cut back by 2 bases and J by 5 bases. CDR3 in amino acids: CASSYQTGVRTEAFF. Here the CDR3 DNA reads TGTGCCAGCAGTTACCAGACAGGGGTACGAACTGAAGCTTTCTTT.

This clone has a handful of counts. The chain combines TRBV19 with TRBJ2-2; 9 positions match TRBD2. With 5 bases clipped from V and 7 bases from J, the junction kept 8 bases outside the gene matches. Germline CDR1 is LNHDA and CDR2 is SQIVND (reference sequence). The CDR3 spans 15 residues. CDR3 DNA: TGTGCCAGTAGTCGTAGCGGGAGAGCGCACGGGGAGCTGTTTTTT. It encodes CASSRSGRAHGELFF.

The chain uses TRBV9 and TRBJ1-6; TRBD1 is a possible D gene (5 bases). V gave up 4 bases and J gave up 13 bases, with 18 bases separating them. In germline, CDR1 is SGDLS, CDR2 YYNGEE. This CDR3 contains 14 residues. As DNA, the CDR3 is TGTGCCAGCAGCCCCGGGGACGGACTTGAGCCCCTCCACTTT. Encoded protein: CASSPGDGLEPLHF.